This T cell receptor beta chain was observed in a study of T cell responses to AZD1222 COVID-19 vaccine. Worth noting for this clone: Other DNA sequences in the same sample also yield this CDR3.

Clones were sequenced by immunoSEQ multiplex PCR, and TCRdb holds only the in-frame ones, with some missing. The data show about 150,000 clones, with approximately 90% seen just once and over 3% held by the top ten. CDR3 length equals 14 residues. Germline V gene data show CDR1 as MNHEY and CDR2 as SVGAGI. Trimming left V 4 bases short and J 5 bases short, with 12 bases between. The chain uses TRBV6-5 and TRBJ1-5; TRBD1 might be the D (5 bases). The sequencing here drew on peripheral blood, taken 28 days after the second AZD1222 dose. This receptor was identified in an adult who received the AZD1222 COVID-19 vaccine. The CDR3 bases are TGTGCCAGCAGTTTAGGGCAGGGTCATCAGCCCCAGCATTTT. Translating gives CASSLGQGHQPQHF.